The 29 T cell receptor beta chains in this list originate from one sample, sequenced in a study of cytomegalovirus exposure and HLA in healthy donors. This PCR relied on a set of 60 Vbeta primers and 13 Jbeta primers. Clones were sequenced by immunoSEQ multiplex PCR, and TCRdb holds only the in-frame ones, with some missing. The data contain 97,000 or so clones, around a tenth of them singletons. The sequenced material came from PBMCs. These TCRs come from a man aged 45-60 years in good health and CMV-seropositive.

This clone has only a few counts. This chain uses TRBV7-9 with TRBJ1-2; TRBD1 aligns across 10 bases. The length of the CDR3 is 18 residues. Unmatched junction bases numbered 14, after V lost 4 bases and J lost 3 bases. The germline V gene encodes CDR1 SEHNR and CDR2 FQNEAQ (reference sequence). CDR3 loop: CASSSSSPGTGVHYGYTF. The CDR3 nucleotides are TGTGCCAGCAGCTCTTCATCCCCCGGGACAGGGGTGCACTATGGCTACACCTTC.

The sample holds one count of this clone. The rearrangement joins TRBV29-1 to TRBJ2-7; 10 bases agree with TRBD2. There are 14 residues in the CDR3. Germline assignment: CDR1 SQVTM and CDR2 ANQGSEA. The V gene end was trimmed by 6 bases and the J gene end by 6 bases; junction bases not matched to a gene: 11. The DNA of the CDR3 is TGCAGCGTCCTGTCGGCTAGCGGGAGACCCGAGCAGTACTTC. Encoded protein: CSVLSASGRPEQYF.

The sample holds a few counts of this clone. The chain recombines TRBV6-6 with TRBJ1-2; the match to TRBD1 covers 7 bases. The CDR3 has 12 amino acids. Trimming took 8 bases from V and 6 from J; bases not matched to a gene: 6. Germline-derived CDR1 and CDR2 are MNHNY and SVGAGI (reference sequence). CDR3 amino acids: CASERQGNGYTF. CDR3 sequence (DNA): TGTGCCAGCGAAAGACAGGGTAATGGCTACACCTTC.

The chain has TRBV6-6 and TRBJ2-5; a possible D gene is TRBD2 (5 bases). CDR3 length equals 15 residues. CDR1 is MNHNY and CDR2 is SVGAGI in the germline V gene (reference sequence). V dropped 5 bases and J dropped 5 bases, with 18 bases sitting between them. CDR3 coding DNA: TGTGCCAGCAGTGGTGGAGGCTCGCCCCTGGAGACCCAGTACTTC. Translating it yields CASSGGGSPLETQYF.

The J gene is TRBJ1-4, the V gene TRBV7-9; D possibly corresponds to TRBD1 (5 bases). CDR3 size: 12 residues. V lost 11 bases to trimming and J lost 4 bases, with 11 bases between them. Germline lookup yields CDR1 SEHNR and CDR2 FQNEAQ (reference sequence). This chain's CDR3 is CALTAGNEKLFF. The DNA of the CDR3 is TGTGCCTTGACAGCTGGTAATGAAAAACTGTTTTTT.

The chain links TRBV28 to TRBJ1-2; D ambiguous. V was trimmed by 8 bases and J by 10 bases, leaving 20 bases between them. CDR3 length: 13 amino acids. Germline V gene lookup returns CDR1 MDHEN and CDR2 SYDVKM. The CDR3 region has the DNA TGTGCCAGCGAGGGATGGCCCTATATGTCCTACACCTTC. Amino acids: CASEGWPYMSYTF.

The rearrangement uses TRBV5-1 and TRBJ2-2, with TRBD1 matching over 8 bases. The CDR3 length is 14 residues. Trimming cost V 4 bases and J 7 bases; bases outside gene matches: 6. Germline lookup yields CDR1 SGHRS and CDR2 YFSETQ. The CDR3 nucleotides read TGCGCCAGCAGCCGGACAGGGTCGAACGGGGAGCTGTTTTTT. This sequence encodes CASSRTGSNGELFF.

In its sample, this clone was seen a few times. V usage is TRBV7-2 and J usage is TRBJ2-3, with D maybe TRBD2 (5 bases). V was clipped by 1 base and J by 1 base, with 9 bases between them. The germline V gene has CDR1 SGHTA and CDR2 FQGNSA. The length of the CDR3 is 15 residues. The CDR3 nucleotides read TGTGCCAGCAGCTTAGATTTCGGGGGCACAGATACGCAGTATTTT. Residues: CASSLDFGGTDTQYF. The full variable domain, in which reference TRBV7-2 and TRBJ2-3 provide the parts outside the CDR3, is GAGVSQSPSNKVTEKGKDVELRCDPISGHTALYWYRQSLGQGLEFLIYFQGNSAPDKSGLPSDRFSAERTGGSVSTLTIQRTQQEDSAVYLCASSLDFGGTDTQYFGPGTRLTVL.

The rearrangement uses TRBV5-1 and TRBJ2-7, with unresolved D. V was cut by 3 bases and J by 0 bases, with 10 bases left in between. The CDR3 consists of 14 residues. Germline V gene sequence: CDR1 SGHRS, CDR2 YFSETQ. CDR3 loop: CASSSTLVSYEQYF. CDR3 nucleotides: TGCGCCAGCAGCTCTACGCTAGTCTCCTACGAGCAGTACTTC.

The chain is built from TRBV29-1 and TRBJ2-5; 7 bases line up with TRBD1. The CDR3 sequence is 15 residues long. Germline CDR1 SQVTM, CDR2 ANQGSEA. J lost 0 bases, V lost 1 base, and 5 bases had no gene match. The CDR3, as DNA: TGCAGCGTTGAAGGGGACAGATTGTACCAAGAGACCCAGTACTTC. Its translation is CSVEGDRLYQETQYF.

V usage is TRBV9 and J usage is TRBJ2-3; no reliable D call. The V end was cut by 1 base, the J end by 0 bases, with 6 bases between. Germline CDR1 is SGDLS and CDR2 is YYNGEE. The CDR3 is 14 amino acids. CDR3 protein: CASSVTQSTDTQYF. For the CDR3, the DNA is TGTGCCAGCAGCGTAACACAGAGCACAGATACGCAGTATTTT.

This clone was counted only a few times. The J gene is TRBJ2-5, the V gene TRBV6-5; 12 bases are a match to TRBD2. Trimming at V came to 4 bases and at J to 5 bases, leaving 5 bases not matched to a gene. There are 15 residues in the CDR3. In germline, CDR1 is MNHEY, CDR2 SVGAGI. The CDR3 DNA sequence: TGTGCCAGCAGTTCGCTCGGGACTAGCGGGGAGACCCAGTACTTC. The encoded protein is CASSSLGTSGETQYF.

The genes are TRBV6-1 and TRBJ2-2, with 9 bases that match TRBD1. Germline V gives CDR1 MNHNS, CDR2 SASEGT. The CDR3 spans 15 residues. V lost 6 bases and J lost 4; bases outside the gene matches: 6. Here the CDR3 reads CASSAGTGSTGELFF. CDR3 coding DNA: TGTGCCAGCAGCGCCGGGACAGGGAGCACCGGGGAGCTGTTTTTT.

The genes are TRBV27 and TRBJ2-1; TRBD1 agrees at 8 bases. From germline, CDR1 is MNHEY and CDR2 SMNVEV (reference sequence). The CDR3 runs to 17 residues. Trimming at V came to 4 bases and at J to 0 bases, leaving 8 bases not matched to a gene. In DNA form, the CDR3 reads TGTGCCAGCAGTTCGAACCGTGACAGGGGCTCCTACAATGAGCAGTTCTTC. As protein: CASSSNRDRGSYNEQFF.

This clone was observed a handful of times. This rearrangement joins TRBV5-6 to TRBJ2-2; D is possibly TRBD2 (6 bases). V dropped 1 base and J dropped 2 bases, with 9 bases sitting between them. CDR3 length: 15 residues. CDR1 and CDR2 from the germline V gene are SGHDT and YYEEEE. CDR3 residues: CASSLIGGNTGELFF. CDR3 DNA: TGTGCCAGCAGCTTGATCGGGGGAAACACCGGGGAGCTGTTTTTT.

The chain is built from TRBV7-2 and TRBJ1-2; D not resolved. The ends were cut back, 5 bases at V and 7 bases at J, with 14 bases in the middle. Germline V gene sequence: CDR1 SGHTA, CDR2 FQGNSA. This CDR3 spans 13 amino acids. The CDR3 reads CASSRPFSGGYTF. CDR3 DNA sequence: TGTGCCAGCAGCCGCCCCTTTTCGGGTGGCTACACCTTC.

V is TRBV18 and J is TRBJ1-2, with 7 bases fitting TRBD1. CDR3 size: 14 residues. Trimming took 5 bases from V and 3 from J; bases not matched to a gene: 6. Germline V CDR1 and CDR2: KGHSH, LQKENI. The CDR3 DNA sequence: TGTGCCAGCTCAAAGACAGGGAGCGACTATGGCTACACCTTC. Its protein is CASSKTGSDYGYTF.

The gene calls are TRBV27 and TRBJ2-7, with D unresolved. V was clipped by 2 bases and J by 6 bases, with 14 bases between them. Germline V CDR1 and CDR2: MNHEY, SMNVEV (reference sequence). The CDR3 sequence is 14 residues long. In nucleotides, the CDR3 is TGTGCCAGCAGTTTAATGCGGAGCTGGCCCGAGCAGTACTTC. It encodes CASSLMRSWPEQYF.

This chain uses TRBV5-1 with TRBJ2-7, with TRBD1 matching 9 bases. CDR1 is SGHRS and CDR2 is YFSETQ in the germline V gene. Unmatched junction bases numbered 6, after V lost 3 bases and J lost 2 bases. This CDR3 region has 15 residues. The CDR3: CASSWTGTGPYEQYF. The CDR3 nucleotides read TGCGCCAGCAGCTGGACCGGGACAGGGCCCTACGAGCAGTACTTC.

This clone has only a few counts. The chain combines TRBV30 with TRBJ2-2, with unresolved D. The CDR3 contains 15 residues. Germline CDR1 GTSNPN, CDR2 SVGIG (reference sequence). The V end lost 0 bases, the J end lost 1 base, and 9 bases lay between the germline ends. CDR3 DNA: TGTGCCTGGAGTGTCGGCCGGAGGAACACCGGGGAGCTGTTTTTT. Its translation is CAWSVGRRNTGELFF.

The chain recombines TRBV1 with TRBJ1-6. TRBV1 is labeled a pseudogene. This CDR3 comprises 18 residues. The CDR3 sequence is CTSSLSGEEEVRNSPLHF. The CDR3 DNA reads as TGCACCAGCAGCCTGAGCGGTGAGGAAGAGGTGCGGAATTCACCCCTCCACTTT.

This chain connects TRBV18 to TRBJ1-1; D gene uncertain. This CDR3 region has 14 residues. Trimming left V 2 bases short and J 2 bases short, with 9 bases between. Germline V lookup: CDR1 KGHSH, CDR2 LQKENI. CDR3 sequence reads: CASSPSRPNTEAFF. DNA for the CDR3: TGTGCCAGCTCACCAAGCAGGCCAAACACTGAAGCTTTCTTT.

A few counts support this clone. DNA of the CDR3: TGTGCCAGCAGCCGACAGCGAGAATCGACCCAGTACTTC. Its translation is CASSRQRESTQYF. The V gene is TRBV6-6, the J gene TRBJ2-5; D is possibly TRBD1 (5 bases). The CDR3 has 13 residues. The germline V gene has CDR1 MNHNY and CDR2 SVGAGI (reference sequence). The V and J ends lost 6 bases and 7 bases respectively, with 15 bases between them.

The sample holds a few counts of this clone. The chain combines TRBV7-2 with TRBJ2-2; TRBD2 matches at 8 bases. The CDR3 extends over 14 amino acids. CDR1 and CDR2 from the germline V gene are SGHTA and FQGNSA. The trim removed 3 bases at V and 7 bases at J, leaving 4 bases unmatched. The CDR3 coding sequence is TGTGCCAGCAGCTTCCGGGCGGGAGGCGGGGAGCTGTTTTTT. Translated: CASSFRAGGGELFF.

The CDR3 nucleotides are TGCGCCAGCAGCCAAGGTCTGGGGACAGGGGGCTACGAGCAGTACTTC. Translation: CASSQGLGTGGYEQYF. The genes are TRBV4-1 and TRBJ2-7, with 11 bases fitting TRBD1. The V gene end was trimmed by 1 base and the J gene end by 3 bases; junction bases not matched to a gene: 5. In germline, CDR1 is MGHRA, CDR2 YSYEKL. CDR3 length equals 16 residues.

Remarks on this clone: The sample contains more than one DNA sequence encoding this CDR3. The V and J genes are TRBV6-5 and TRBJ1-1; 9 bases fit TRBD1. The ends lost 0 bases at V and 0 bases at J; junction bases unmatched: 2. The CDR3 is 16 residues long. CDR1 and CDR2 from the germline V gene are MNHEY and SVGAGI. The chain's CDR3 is CASSYSRDRVNTEAFF. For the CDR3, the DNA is TGTGCCAGCAGTTACTCGAGGGACAGGGTGAACACTGAAGCTTTCTTT.

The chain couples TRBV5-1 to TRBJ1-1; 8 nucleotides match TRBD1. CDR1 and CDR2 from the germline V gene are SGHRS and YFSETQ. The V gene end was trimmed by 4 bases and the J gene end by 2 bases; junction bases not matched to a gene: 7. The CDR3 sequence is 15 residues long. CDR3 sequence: CASSAPGQANTEAFF. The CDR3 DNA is TGCGCCAGCAGCGCACCGGGACAGGCAAACACTGAAGCTTTCTTT.

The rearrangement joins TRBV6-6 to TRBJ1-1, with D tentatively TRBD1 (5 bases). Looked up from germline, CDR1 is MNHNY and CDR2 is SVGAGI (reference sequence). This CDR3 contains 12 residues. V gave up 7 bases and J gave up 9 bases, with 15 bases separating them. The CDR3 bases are TGTGCCAGCAACTTCGGGGGGACTCAAGCTTTCTTT. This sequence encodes CASNFGGTQAFF.

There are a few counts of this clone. The CDR3 spells CASSPGTASEAFF. The CDR3 region has the DNA TGCGCCAGCAGCCCCGGGACAGCTTCTGAAGCTTTCTTT. The V call is TRBV5-1, the J call TRBJ1-1; 7 nucleotides agree with TRBD1. Looked up from germline, CDR1 is SGHRS and CDR2 is YFSETQ. J was trimmed by 6 bases and V by 4 bases; bases with no gene match: 6. This CDR3 has 13 amino acids.